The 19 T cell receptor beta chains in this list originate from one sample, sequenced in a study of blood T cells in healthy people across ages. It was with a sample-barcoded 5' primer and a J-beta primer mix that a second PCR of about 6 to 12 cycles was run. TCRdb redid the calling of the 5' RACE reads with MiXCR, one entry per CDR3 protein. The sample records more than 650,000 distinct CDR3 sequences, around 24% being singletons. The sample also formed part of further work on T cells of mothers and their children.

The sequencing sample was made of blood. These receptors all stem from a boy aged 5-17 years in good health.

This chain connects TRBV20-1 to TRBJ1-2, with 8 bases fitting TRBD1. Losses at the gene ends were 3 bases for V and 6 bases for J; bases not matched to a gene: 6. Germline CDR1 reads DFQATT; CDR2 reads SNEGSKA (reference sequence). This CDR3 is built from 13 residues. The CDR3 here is CSARDRVAHGYTF. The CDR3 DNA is TGCAGTGCTAGGGACAGGGTCGCACATGGCTACACCTTC.

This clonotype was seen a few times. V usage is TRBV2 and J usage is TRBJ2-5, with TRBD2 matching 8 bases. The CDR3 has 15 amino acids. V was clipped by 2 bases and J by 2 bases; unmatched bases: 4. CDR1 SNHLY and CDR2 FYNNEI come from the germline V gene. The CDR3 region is CASSERRGEQETQYF. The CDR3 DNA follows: TGTGCCAGCAGTGAAAGGCGGGGGGAGCAAGAGACCCAGTACTTC.

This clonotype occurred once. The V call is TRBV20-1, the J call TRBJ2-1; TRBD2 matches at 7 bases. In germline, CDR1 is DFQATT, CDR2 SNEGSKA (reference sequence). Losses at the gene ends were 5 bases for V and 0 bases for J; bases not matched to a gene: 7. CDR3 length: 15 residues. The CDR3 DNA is TGCAGTGCTTACCCTAGCGGAAGCTCCTACAATGAGCAGTTCTTC. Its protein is CSAYPSGSSYNEQFF.

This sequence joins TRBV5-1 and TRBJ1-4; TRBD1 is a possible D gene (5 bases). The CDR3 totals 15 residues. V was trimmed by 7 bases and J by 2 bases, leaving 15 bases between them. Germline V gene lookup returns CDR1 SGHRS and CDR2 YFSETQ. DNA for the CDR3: TGCGCCAGCCATACAGGTAGTGGGACTAATGAAAAACTGTTTTTT. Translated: CASHTGSGTNEKLFF. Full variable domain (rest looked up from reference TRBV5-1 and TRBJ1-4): KAGVTQTPRYLIKTRGQQVTLSCSPISGHRSVSWYQQTPGQGLQFLFEYFSETQRNKGNFPGRFSGRQFSNSRSEMNVSTLELGDSALYLCASHTGSGTNEKLFFGSGTQLSVL.

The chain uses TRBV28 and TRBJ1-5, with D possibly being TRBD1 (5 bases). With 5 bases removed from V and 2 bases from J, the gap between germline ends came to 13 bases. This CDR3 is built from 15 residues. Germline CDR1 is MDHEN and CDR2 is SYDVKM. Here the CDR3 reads CASSVQGKGNQPQHF. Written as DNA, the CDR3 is TGTGCCAGCAGTGTCCAGGGAAAGGGCAATCAGCCCCAGCATTTT.

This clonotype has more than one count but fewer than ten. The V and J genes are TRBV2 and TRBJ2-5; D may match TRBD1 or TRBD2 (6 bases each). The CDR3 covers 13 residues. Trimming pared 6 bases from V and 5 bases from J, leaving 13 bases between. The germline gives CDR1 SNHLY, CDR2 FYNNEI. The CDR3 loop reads CASSNWRGETQYF. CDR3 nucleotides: TGTGCCAGCAGCAACTGGAGGGGGGAGACCCAGTACTTC.

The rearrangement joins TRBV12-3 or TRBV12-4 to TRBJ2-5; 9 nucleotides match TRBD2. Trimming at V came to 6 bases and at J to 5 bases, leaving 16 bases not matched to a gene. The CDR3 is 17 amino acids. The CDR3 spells CASRAGGVSGGLETQYF. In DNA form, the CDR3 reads TGTGCCAGCAGGGCCGGCGGGGTAAGCGGGGGGCTGGAGACCCAGTACTTC.

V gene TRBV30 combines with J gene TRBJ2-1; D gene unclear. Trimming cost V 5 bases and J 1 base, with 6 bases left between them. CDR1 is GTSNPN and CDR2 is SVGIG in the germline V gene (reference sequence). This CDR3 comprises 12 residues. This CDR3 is CAWGPSYNEQFF. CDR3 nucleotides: TGTGCCTGGGGGCCTTCCTACAATGAGCAGTTCTTC.

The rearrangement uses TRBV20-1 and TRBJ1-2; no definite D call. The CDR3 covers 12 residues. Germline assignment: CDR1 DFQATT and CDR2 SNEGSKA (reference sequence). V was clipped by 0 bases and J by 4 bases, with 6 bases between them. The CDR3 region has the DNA TGCAGTGCTAGAGACCAGAGCTATGGCTACACCTTC. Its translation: CSARDQSYGYTF.

As DNA, the CDR3 is TGCAGCGTCCGTGGGCTACTACAAGAGACCCAGTACTTC. It specifies CSVRGLLQETQYF. This chain connects TRBV29-1 to TRBJ2-5; D gene unclear. The CDR3 has 13 residues. CDR1 and CDR2 (germline): SQVTM, ANQGSEA. Trimming removed 6 bases at V and 2 bases at J, with 13 bases between.

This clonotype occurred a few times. In DNA form, the CDR3 reads TGTGCCAGCAGCCATGGACCAAAAAACATTCAGTACTTC. Its translation is CASSHGPKNIQYF. V and J are TRBV14 and TRBJ2-4; D ambiguous. V shed 3 bases and J shed 4 bases, with 7 bases lying between them. CDR3 length: 13 amino acids. Germline-derived CDR1 and CDR2 are SGHDN and FVKESK.

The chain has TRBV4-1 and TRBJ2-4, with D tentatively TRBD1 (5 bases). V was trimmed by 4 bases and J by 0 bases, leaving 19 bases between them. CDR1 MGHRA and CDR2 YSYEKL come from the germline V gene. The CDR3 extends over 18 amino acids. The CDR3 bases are TGCGCCAGCAGCCCCACCCAGAATGAAGGGGAAGCCAAAAACATTCAGTACTTC. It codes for CASSPTQNEGEAKNIQYF.

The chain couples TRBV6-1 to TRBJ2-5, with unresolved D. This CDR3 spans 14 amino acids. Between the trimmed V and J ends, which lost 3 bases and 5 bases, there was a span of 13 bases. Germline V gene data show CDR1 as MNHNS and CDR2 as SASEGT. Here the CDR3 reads CASSDLVVMETQYF. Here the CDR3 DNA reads TGTGCCAGCAGTGATTTAGTTGTGATGGAGACCCAGTACTTC.

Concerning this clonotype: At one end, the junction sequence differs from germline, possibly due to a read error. The CDR3 here is CVSSFPVQETQYF. The DNA of the CDR3 is TGTGTCAGCAGTTTTCCTGTCCAAGAGACCCAGTACTTC. The chain couples TRBV28 to TRBJ2-5; D call uncertain. CDR3 length: 13 residues. CDR1 and CDR2 from the germline V gene are MDHEN and SYDVKM.

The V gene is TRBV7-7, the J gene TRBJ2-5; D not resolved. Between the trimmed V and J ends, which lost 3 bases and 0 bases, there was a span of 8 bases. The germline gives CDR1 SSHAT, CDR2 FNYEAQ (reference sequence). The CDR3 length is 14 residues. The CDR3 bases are TGTGCCAGCAGCTTGTTTTTGGACCAAGAGACCCAGTACTTC. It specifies CASSLFLDQETQYF.

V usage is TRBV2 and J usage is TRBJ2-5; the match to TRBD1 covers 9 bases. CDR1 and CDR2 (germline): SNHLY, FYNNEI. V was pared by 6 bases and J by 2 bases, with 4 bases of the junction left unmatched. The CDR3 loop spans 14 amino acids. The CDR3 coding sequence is TGTGCCAGCAGAACCGGGACAGGGCAAGAGACCCAGTACTTC. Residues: CASRTGTGQETQYF.

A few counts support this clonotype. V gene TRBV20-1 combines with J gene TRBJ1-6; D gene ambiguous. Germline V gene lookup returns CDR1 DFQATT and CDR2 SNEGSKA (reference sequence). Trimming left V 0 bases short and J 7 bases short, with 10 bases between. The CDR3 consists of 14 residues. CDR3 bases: TGCAGTGCTAGAGACACTAGTAGAAATTCACCCCTCCACTTT. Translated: CSARDTSRNSPLHF.

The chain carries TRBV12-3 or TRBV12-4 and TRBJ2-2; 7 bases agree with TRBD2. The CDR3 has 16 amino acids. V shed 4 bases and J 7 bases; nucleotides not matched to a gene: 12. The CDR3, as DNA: TGTGCCAGCAGTTGGCCCCGGGGGGTGAATGGCGGGGAGCTGTTTTTT. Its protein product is CASSWPRGVNGGELFF.

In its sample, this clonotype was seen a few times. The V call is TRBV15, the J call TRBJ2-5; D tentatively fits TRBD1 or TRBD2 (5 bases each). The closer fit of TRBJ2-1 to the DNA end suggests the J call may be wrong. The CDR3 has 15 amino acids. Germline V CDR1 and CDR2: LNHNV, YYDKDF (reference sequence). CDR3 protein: CATSRDRDPYNEQFF. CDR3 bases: TGTGCCACCAGCAGAGACCGGGACCCCTACAATGAGCAGTTCTTC.